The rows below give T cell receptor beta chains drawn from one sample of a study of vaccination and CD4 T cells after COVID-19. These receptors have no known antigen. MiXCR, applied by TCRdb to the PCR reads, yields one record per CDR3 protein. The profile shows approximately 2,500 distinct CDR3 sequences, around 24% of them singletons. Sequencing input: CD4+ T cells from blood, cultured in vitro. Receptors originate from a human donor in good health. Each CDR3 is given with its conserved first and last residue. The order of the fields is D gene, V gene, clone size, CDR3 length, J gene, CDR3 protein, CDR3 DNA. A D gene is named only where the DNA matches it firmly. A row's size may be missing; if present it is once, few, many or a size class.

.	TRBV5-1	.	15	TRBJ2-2	CASSFLAGVTGELFF	TGCGCCAGCAGCTTCCTCGCTGGAGTGACCGGGGAGCTGTTTTTT
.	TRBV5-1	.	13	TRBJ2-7	CASSLDRIYEQYF	TGCGCCAGCAGCTTGGACAGAATCTACGAGCAGTACTTC
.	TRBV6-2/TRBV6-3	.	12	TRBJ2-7	CAGRESGWGQYF	TGTGCCGGCAGGGAGAGCGGATGGGGGCAGTACTTC
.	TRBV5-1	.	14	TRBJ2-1	CASSFRGGYNEQFF	TGCGCCAGCAGCTTTAGAGGGGGCTACAATGAGCAGTTCTTC
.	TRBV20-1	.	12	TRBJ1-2	CSAITGTYGYTF	TGCAGTGCTATTACAGGAACCTATGGCTACACCTTC
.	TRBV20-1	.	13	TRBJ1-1	CSARRQPNTEAFF	TGCAGTGCTCGTCGACAGCCTAACACTGAAGCTTTCTTT
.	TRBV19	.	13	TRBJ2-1	CTSAGSEYNEQFF	TGTACCAGTGCCGGGTCCGAATACAATGAGCAGTTCTTC
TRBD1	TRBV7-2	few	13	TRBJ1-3	CASSSRTGDTIYF	TGTGCCAGCAGCTCCCGGACAGGGGACACCATATATTTT
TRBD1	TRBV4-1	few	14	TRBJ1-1	CASSRATGGPEAFF	TGCGCCAGCAGCCGAGCGACAGGGGGGCCTGAAGCTTTCTTT
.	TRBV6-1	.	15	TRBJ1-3	CASSVTGNSGNTIYF	TGTGCCAGCAGCGTTACAGGGAACTCTGGAAACACCATATATTTT
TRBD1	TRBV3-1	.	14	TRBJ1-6	CASSRGTGGSPLHF	TGTGCCAGCAGCCGAGGGACAGGGGGATCACCCCTCCACTTT
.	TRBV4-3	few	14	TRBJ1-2	CASSQNSPHYGYTF	TGCGCCAGCAGCCAAAACAGCCCCCACTATGGCTACACCTTC